This T cell receptor beta chain was captured in a study of T cells in Graves' hyperthyroidism and ophthalmopathy. Study results and caveats: Also found in blood were most expanded thyroid clonotypes above 0.001.

This clonotype was found many times. Its antigen is unidentified. Disease duration under 2 months; hyperthyroidism patients were aged 18 to 65. Clinical symptoms, serum thyroxine, TRAb, thyroid ultrasound and orbital computed tomography established diagnosis. The CDR3 length is 14 residues. The V and J ends lost 2 bases and 5 bases respectively, with 13 bases between them. From germline, CDR1 is MNHEY and CDR2 SMNVEV (reference sequence). Authors of the study amplified TCR beta CDR3 regions from RNA transcripts. The HTBI primer set drove a first-round RT-PCR of the TCR CDR3. TCRdb recomputed calls from the multiplex PCR reads with MiXCR, one row per CDR3 protein. The table lists roughly 700,000 distinct CDR3 sequences, roughly 15% of them singletons, with roughly a tenth in the top ten.

The chain combines TRBV27 with TRBJ2-7; possibly TRBD1 for D (5 bases). The sequencing input was blood. This sequence originates from a woman aged 18-30 years with Graves' hyperthyroidism. The CDR3 region has the DNA TGTGCCAGCAGTTTACTCGGCAGGGTCCACGAGCAGTACTTC. As protein: CASSLLGRVHEQYF.